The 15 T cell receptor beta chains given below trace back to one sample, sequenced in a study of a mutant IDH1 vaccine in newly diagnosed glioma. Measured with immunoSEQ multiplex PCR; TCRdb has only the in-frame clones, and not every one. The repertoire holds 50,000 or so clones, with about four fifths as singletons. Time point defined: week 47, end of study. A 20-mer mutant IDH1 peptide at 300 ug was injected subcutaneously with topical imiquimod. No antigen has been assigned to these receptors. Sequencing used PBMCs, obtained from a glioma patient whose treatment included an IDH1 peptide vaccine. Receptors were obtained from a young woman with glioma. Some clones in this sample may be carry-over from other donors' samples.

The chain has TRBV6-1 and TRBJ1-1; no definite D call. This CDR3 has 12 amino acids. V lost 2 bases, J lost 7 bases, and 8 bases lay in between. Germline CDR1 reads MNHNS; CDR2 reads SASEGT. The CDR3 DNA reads TGTGCCAGCAGTGAACCCGGTGGTGAAGCTTTCTTT. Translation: CASSEPGGEAFF.

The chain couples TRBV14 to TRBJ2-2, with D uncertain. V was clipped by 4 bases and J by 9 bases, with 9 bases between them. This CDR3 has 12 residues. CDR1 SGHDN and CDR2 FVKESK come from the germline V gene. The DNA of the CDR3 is TGTGCCAGCAGCCCCGCCCGGCGGGAGCTGTTTTTT. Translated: CASSPARRELFF.

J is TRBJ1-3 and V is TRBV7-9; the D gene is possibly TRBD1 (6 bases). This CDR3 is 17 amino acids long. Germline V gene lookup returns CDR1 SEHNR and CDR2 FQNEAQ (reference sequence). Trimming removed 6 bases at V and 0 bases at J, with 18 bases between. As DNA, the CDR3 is TGTGCCAGCAGTAAAACAGGGCCAATCGGCTCTGGAAACACCATATATTTT. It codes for CASSKTGPIGSGNTIYF.

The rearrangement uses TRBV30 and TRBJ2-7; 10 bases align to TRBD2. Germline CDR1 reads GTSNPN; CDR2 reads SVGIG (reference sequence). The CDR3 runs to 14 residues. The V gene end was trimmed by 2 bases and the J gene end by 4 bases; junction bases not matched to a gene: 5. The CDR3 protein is CAWSPGTSAYEQYF. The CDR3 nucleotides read TGTGCCTGGAGTCCTGGGACTAGCGCGTACGAGCAGTACTTC.

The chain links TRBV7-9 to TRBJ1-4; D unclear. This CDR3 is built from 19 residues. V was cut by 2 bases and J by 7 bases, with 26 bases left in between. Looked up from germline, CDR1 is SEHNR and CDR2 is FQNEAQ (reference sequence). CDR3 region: CASSLRRGWEGPNSEKLFF. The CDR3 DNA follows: TGTGCCAGCAGCTTAAGGAGAGGATGGGAGGGCCCGAACAGTGAAAAACTGTTTTTT.

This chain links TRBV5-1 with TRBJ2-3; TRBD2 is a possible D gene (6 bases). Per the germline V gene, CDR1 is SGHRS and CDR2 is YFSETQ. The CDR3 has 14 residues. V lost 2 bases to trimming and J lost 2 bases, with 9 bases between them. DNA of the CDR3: TGCGCCAGCAGCTTTAGCGGCACCACAGATACGCAGTATTTT. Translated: CASSFSGTTDTQYF.

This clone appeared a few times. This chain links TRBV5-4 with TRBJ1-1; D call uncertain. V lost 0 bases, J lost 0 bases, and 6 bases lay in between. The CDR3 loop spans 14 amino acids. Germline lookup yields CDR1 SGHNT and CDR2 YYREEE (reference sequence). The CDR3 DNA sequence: TGTGCCAGCAGCTTGGAGGCGGTGAACACTGAAGCTTTCTTT. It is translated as CASSLEAVNTEAFF.

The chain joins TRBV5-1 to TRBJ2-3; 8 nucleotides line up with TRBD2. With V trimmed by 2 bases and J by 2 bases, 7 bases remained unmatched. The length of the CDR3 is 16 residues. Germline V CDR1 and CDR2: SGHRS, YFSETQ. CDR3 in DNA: TGCGCCAGCAGCTTCCCGTTAGCGGGGTACACAGATACGCAGTATTTT. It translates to CASSFPLAGYTDTQYF.

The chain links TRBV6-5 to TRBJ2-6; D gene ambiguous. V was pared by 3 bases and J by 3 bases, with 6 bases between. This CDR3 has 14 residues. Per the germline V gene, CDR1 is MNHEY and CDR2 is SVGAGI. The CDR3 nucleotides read TGTGCCAGCAGTTATGGCAGTGGGGCCAACGTCCTGACTTTC. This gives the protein CASSYGSGANVLTF.

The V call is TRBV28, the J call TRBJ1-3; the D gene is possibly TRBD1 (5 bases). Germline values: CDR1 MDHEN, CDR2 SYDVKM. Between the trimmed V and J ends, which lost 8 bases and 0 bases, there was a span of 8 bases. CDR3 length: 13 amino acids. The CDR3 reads CASGDSSGNTIYF. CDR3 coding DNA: TGTGCCAGCGGAGACAGCTCTGGAAACACCATATATTTT. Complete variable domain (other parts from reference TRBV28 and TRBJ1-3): DVKVTQSSRYLVKRTGEKVFLECVQDMDHENMFWYRQDPGLGLRLIYFSYDVKMKEKGDIPEGYSVSREKKERFSLILESASTNQTSMYLCASGDSSGNTIYFGEGSWLTVV.

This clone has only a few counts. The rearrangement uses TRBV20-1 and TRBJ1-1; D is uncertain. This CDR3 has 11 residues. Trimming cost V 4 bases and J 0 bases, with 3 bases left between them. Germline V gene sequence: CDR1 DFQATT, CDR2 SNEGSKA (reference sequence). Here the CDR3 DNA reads TGCAGTGCTATGATGAACACTGAAGCTTTCTTT. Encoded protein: CSAMMNTEAFF.

In DNA, the CDR3 is TGTGCCAGCACTTTGGGAGGAATGGGCGGGGAGCTGTTTTTT. Its protein is CASTLGGMGGELFF. The rearrangement links TRBV27 to TRBJ2-2; D might be TRBD2 (6 bases). The V and J ends lost 7 bases and 7 bases respectively, with 16 bases between them. This CDR3 has 14 residues. The germline V gene has CDR1 MNHEY and CDR2 SMNVEV (reference sequence).

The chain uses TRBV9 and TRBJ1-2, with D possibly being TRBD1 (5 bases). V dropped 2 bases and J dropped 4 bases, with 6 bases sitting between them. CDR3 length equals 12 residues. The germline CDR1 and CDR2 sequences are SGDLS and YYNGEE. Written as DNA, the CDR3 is TGTGCCAGCAGCGTCACAGGCTATGGCTACACCTTC. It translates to CASSVTGYGYTF.

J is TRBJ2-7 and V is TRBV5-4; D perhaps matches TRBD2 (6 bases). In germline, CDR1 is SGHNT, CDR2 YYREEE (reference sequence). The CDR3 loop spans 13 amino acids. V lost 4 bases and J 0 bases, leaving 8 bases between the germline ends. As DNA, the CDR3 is TGTGCCAGCAGCCTGGACTACTCCTACGAGCAGTACTTC. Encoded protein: CASSLDYSYEQYF.

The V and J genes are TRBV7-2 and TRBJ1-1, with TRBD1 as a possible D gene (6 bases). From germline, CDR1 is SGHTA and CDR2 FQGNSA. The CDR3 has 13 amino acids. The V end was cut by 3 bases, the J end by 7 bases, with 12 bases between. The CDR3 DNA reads TGTGCCAGCAGCTTTGGGGGCGAGATTGAAGCTTTCTTT. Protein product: CASSFGGEIEAFF.